This record concerns one T cell receptor beta chain sequence. Its antigen is as yet unknown. At one of its ends the junction is not consistent with the germline gene, which may arise from a read error. The entry originates in a study of metastatic and nonmetastatic thyroid tumors. Overall study context: Repertoires from blood and tumor or nodule tissue of malignant and benign thyroid patients were compared. Study findings and constraints: It was reportedly found that TCR beta diversity was significantly higher in malignant thyroid tumors than in benign nodules, a difference seen in both blood and tumor samples.

All patients were untreated before thyroid surgery. Original processing methods: Using the CDR3 differences seen across clinicopathological groups, the authors built a distant-metastasis classifier for papillary thyroid cancer, which was meant to discriminate distant-metastatic patients. TCRdb re-called the PCR reads through MiXCR. These V and J calls are TCRdb output, not the study's own analysis. The sample lists more than 13,000 clones, about 29% occurring once. This CDR3 has 14 residues. Germline V gene lookup returns CDR1 DFQATT and CDR2 SNEGSKA (reference sequence). This receptor was obtained from a male donor with papillary thyroid cancer or a benign thyroid nodule (not recorded which). Some clones in this sample may be carry-over from other donors' samples. J is TRBJ1-2 and V is TRBV20-1; D not resolved. The sample taken for sequencing was tumor tissue. CDR3 nucleotide sequence: TGCAGTGCTAGCACGGTCAGGTTTTCTTATGGCTACCCCTTC. Encoded protein: CSASTVRFSYGYPF.